This T cell receptor (beta chain) was retrieved from a study of response to subunit inactivated influenza vaccine. With V trimmed by 0 bases and J by 7 bases, 6 bases remained unmatched. The germline CDR1 and CDR2 sequences are LGHNA and YSLEER. The CDR3 extends over 16 amino acids. In TCRdb, the RT-PCR reads were re-called with MiXCR into one record per CDR3 protein. The repertoire consists of hundreds of thousands of distinct CDR3 sequences, with 11% occurring once and the leading ten covering more than 9.5%. Only a few counts were recorded for this clonotype. These data were likewise used in another study, on T cells expressing NK-cell markers. That publication notes: 5'RACE template switching with UMIs produced the TCR beta cDNA. According to the study, TCR beta repertoires originated from sorted CD3+CD56+NKG2C+, CD3+CD56+NKG2C- and CD3+CD56-NKG2C+ T cells. In several experiments, sorting was restricted to alpha-beta TCR T cells by an anti-gamma-delta TCR antibody. A few donors showed these clonotypes also leading the CD3+CD56-NKG2C+ fraction.

This chain joins TRBV4-3 and TRBJ2-3, with 11 bases fitting TRBD2. The receptor comes from a man aged 50-60 years who received an inactivated influenza vaccine. Source: PBMCs from blood, taken on the day of vaccination. CDR3: CASSQDPSGRRNTQYF. The CDR3 coding sequence is TGCGCCAGCAGCCAAGATCCTAGCGGGAGGCGAAATACGCAGTATTTT.